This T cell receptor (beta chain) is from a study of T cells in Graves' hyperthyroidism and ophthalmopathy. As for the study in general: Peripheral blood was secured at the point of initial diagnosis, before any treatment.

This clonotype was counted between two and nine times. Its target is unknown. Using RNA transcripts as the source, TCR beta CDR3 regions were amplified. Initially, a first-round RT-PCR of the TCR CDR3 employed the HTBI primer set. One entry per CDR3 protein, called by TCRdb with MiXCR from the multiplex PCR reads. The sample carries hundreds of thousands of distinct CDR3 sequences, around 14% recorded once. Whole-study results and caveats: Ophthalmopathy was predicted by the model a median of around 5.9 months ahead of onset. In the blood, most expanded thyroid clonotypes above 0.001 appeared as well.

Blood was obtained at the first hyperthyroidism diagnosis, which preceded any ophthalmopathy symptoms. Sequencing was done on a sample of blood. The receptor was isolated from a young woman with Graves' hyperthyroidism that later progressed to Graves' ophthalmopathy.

The CDR3 DNA follows: TGTGCCAGCAGCTCATTACAGGGTGAAGAGACCCAGTACTTC. The encoded protein is CASSSLQGEETQYF. V gene TRBV5-5 combines with J gene TRBJ2-5, with D possibly TRBD1 on 6 matching bases. CDR1 is SGHKS, CDR2 YYEKEE, per germline (reference sequence). The CDR3 covers 14 residues. Trimming pared 3 bases from V and 3 bases from J, leaving 12 bases between.